This T cell receptor beta chain was sequenced during a study of shared clonotypes between healthy human individuals. Study information: A donor's plate count was three for CD4 naive and three for CD4 memory; CD8 naive had two and CD8 memory one.

The CDR3 sequence is 15 residues long. Germline lookup yields CDR1 LNHDA and CDR2 SQIVND (reference sequence). V dropped 5 bases and J dropped 6; count of bases not matched to a gene: 9. Here immunoSEQ multiplex PCR was the method, and the copy in TCRdb shows in-frame clones only, minus some. Of more than 850,000 clones listed, 75% to 80% are singletons. This sequence joins TRBV19 and TRBJ2-7; 11 positions agree with TRBD1. This sequence was found in a young man in good health. Some clones in this sample may be carry-over from other donors' samples. The specimen was memory CD4+ T cells from PBMCs. Subset reported: CD45RA-negative fraction. This chain's CDR3 is CASSLTWDRGSEQYF. CDR3 nucleotide sequence: TGTGCCAGTAGTCTGACCTGGGACAGGGGGTCCGAGCAGTACTTC.